The next 29 T cell receptor beta chains were all read from a single sample in a study of CD8+ T cells in alopecia areata. cDNA prepared by RNA extraction and subsequent reverse transcription served as the template for sequencing. Here immunoSEQ multiplex PCR was the method, and the copy in TCRdb shows in-frame clones only, minus some. This table holds about 210,000 clones, roughly two fifths found once. Specified treatment: oral pan-JAK inhibitor, 5-10 mg twice daily. The sequencing used CD4+ T cells sorted from blood, collected around week 31, from a patient treated with tofacitinib. These receptor sequences come from a human donor with alopecia areata.

The chain couples TRBV30 to TRBJ1-5; 9 positions match TRBD1. Losses at the gene ends were 2 bases for V and 1 base for J; bases not matched to a gene: 9. The V gene's germline CDR1 is GTSNPN and CDR2 SVGIG (reference sequence). This CDR3 region has 17 residues. The CDR3 coding sequence is TGTGCCTGGAGTCCATCCGGGACAGGGTACAGCAATCAGCCCCAGCATTTT. It yields the protein CAWSPSGTGYSNQPQHF.

This clone appeared a few times. This sequence joins TRBV7-2 and TRBJ2-1; 14 bases fit TRBD2. Trimming at V came to 4 bases and at J to 10 bases, leaving 12 bases not matched to a gene. The V gene's germline CDR1 is SGHTA and CDR2 FQGNSA. The CDR3 covers 17 residues. The CDR3 DNA is TGTGCCAGCAGCTCGAAACCGGGACTAGCGGGAGCTGGGGAGCAGTTCTTC. Protein: CASSSKPGLAGAGEQFF.

The genes are TRBV29-1 and TRBJ1-4; tentative D call: TRBD1 (5 bases). The V end lost 4 bases, the J end lost 0 bases, and 9 bases lay between the germline ends. CDR1 and CDR2 from the germline V gene are SQVTM and ANQGSEA. There are 14 residues in the CDR3. The CDR3 DNA follows: TGCAGCGTTGCAGGGACTGCAACTAATGAAAAACTGTTTTTT. Translation: CSVAGTATNEKLFF.

The V and J genes are TRBV14 and TRBJ1-6; possibly TRBD1 for D (5 bases). The length of the CDR3 is 16 residues. Germline V gene sequence: CDR1 SGHDN, CDR2 FVKESK. V was cut by 1 base and J by 11 bases, with 18 bases left in between. CDR3 DNA: TGTGCCAGCAGCCAAGTCAGCGGGCAGGGATGGACACCCCTCCACTTT. Translation gives CASSQVSGQGWTPLHF.

This clone was observed a handful of times. The rearrangement uses TRBV30 and TRBJ1-1, with TRBD1 matching over 8 bases. The germline CDR1 and CDR2 sequences are GTSNPN and SVGIG (reference sequence). V shed 3 bases and J 4 bases; nucleotides not matched to a gene: 10. CDR3 length: 15 residues. CDR3 sequence reads: CAWRATRTGPTEAFF. CDR3 coding DNA: TGTGCCTGGAGAGCTACACGGACAGGGCCCACTGAAGCTTTCTTT.

This clone has only a few counts. The chain employs TRBV29-1 and TRBJ2-7; D remains unclear. Trimming pared 3 bases from V and 10 bases from J, leaving 10 bases between. The CDR3 has 10 residues. Looked up from germline, CDR1 is SQVTM and CDR2 is ANQGSEA. The CDR3 region is CSVESNHQYF. The DNA for the CDR3 is TGCAGCGTTGAGTCGAATCATCAGTACTTC.

This clone was seen more than once but under ten times. This sequence joins TRBV19 and TRBJ2-4; maybe TRBD1 (6 bases). Deletions cut 7 bases from V and 5 bases from J, with 21 bases between. The CDR3 length is 16 residues. Per germline, CDR1 LNHDA and CDR2 SQIVND (reference sequence). This chain's CDR3 is CASTNTARGRENIQYF. The CDR3, as DNA: TGTGCCAGTACCAATACGGCCAGGGGAAGGGAAAACATTCAGTACTTC.

This clone was observed a few times. The chain combines TRBV19 with TRBJ2-1; tentatively, D is TRBD1 (5 bases). The CDR3 runs 14 residues. V was cut by 2 bases and J by 9 bases, with 14 bases left in between. Germline lookup yields CDR1 LNHDA and CDR2 SQIVND (reference sequence). CDR3 bases: TGTGCCAGTAGTATAAGTCATAGCCAGGGTGAGCAGTTCTTC. Translated: CASSISHSQGEQFF.

The V call is TRBV5-1, the J call TRBJ2-3; D gene uncertain. Trimming removed 0 bases from V and 3 bases from J, with 11 bases in between. This CDR3 is built from 15 residues. Germline assignment: CDR1 SGHRS and CDR2 YFSETQ. CDR3 bases: TGCGCCAGCAGCTTGGAGGCACAGAGGACAGATACGCAGTATTTT. It encodes CASSLEAQRTDTQYF.

This clone was observed a few times. The chain joins TRBV29-1 to TRBJ1-2, with TRBD1 matching over 7 bases. This CDR3 comprises 12 residues. Germline CDR1 SQVTM, CDR2 ANQGSEA. V trimming: 7 bases; J trimming: 0 bases; junction bases outside the gene matches: 2. The DNA for the CDR3 is TGCAGCGGGGGACAGTCTAACTATGGCTACACCTTC. Translating it yields CSGGQSNYGYTF.

The genes are TRBV30 and TRBJ2-7, with D perhaps TRBD1 (5 bases). V was clipped by 3 bases and J by 3 bases, with 15 bases between them. There are 14 residues in the CDR3. CDR1 and CDR2 from the germline V gene are GTSNPN and SVGIG (reference sequence). The CDR3 region has the DNA TGTGCCTGGAGCGTCTGGACAAGGGGCTACGAGCAGTACTTC. As protein: CAWSVWTRGYEQYF.

This clone was observed a handful of times. This chain links TRBV4-1 with TRBJ1-5, with D hard to call. The germline gives CDR1 MGHRA, CDR2 YSYEKL. Trimming removed 1 base at V and 3 bases at J, with 4 bases between. The CDR3 is made up of 13 amino acids. This chain's CDR3 is CASSQGYNQPQHF. As DNA, the CDR3 is TGCGCCAGCAGCCAAGGATACAATCAGCCCCAGCATTTT.

This sequence joins TRBV6-1 and TRBJ2-5; no clear D. The CDR3 consists of 10 residues. CDR1 and CDR2 from the germline V gene are MNHNS and SASEGT. The germline V and J ends were trimmed by 10 bases and 3 bases, with 6 bases remaining between them. The CDR3, as DNA: TGTGCCACGTACGAAGAGACCCAGTACTTC. Its protein is CATYEETQYF.

This clone was counted between two and nine times. The chain's CDR3 is CASSYSNEKLFF. In DNA, the CDR3 is TGTGCCAGCAGTTACTCGAATGAAAAACTGTTTTTT. V is TRBV6-6 and J is TRBJ1-4, with no clear D. The CDR3 runs 12 residues. CDR1 is MNHNY and CDR2 is SVGAGI in the germline V gene (reference sequence). V was shortened by 0 bases and J by 5 bases, with 1 base between the two germline ends.

V is TRBV27 and J is TRBJ1-1; D is perhaps TRBD1 (6 bases). Germline-derived CDR1 and CDR2 are MNHEY and SMNVEV (reference sequence). V shed 2 bases and J shed 12 bases, with 13 bases lying between them. The CDR3 covers 12 residues. CDR3 protein: CASSLLQGKTFF. The CDR3 DNA is TGTGCCAGCAGTTTACTACAGGGTAAAACTTTCTTT.

The V gene is TRBV10-3, the J gene TRBJ2-1; 8 bases align to TRBD2. The CDR3 contains 16 residues. V lost 2 bases, J lost 3 bases, and 6 bases stayed unmatched. From germline, CDR1 is ENHRY and CDR2 SYGVKD. The CDR3 region has the DNA TGTGCCATCAGTGAGGGAAGCGGGGGCCGCTACAATGAGCAGTTCTTC. This encodes CAISEGSGGRYNEQFF.

This clone has only a few counts. The V gene is TRBV18, the J gene TRBJ1-2, with D possibly matching TRBD1 (6 bases). With 2 bases removed from V and 2 bases from J, the gap between germline ends came to 12 bases. The CDR3 runs to 15 residues. Germline V gives CDR1 KGHSH, CDR2 LQKENI. DNA for the CDR3: TGTGCCAGCTCACCATGGACAGTGAGCAACTATGGCTACACCTTC. It codes for CASSPWTVSNYGYTF.

V usage is TRBV4-1 and J usage is TRBJ2-3; 7 bases line up with TRBD2. The CDR3 loop spans 15 amino acids. CDR1 and CDR2 from the germline V gene are MGHRA and YSYEKL. With V trimmed by 1 base and J by 3 bases, 4 bases remained unmatched. The CDR3 is CASSQAGGRTDTQYF. DNA of the CDR3: TGCGCCAGCAGCCAAGCGGGAGGAAGGACAGATACGCAGTATTTT.

A remark on this clone: The identical CDR3 is also encoded by other nucleotide sequences in the sample. This chain joins TRBV30 and TRBJ1-5, with D perhaps matching TRBD1 (5 bases). Trimming stripped 2 bases from V and 1 base from J, with 6 bases between. The CDR3 runs 13 residues. CDR1 is GTSNPN, CDR2 SVGIG, per germline (reference sequence). The CDR3 loop reads CAWSRGSNQPQHF. The CDR3 DNA reads TGTGCCTGGAGTCGGGGGAGCAATCAGCCCCAGCATTTT.

This clone showed up many times. J is TRBJ1-1 and V is TRBV29-1; 7 bases are a match to TRBD1. The V gene's germline CDR1 is SQVTM and CDR2 ANQGSEA. CDR3 length: 12 amino acids. The V gene end was trimmed by 5 bases and the J gene end by 11 bases; junction bases not matched to a gene: 11. The CDR3 DNA follows: TGCAGCGTTCTCGAAGGGGGCGGTTTGGCTTTCTTT. The encoded protein is CSVLEGGGLAFF.

A few counts support this clone. The chain links TRBV14 to TRBJ2-7; D may match TRBD1 or TRBD2 (5 bases each). The CDR3 totals 14 residues. Trimming pared 5 bases from V and 0 bases from J, leaving 11 bases between. CDR1 and CDR2 (germline): SGHDN, FVKESK. In nucleotides, the CDR3 is TGTGCCAGCAGCTTGGGACCTAACTCCTACGAGCAGTACTTC. Translating it yields CASSLGPNSYEQYF.

This clone showed up just a few times. The DNA for the CDR3 is TGCGCCAGCAGCTTGGACAGGGGTATGGGTGGCTACACCTTC. Encoded protein: CASSLDRGMGGYTF. The chain uses TRBV5-1 and TRBJ1-2, with 7 nucleotides matching TRBD1. Germline V gene lookup returns CDR1 SGHRS and CDR2 YFSETQ. J was trimmed by 7 bases and V by 0 bases; bases with no gene match: 6. CDR3 size: 14 residues.

This clone was counted only a few times. This chain connects TRBV5-1 to TRBJ2-6; no definite D call. The CDR3 runs to 17 residues. Germline-derived CDR1 and CDR2 are SGHRS and YFSETQ. Trimming stripped 0 bases from V and 4 bases from J, with 14 bases between. As DNA, the CDR3 is TGCGCCAGCAGCTTGGCAGGTACTGCCTCAGGGGCCAACGTCCTGACTTTC. Its protein is CASSLAGTASGANVLTF.

This clone was counted a few times. J is TRBJ2-6 and V is TRBV6-5; D is unclear. The length of the CDR3 is 15 residues. V shed 5 bases and J shed 1 base, with 9 bases lying between them. Germline V gene data show CDR1 as MNHEY and CDR2 as SVGAGI. The CDR3, as DNA: TGTGCCAGCAGTACCCTTAGGTCTGGGGCCAACGTCCTGACTTTC. Translation: CASSTLRSGANVLTF.

There are many counts of this clone. This sequence joins TRBV7-9 and TRBJ1-5; 7 bases map to TRBD1. Germline-derived CDR1 and CDR2 are SEHNR and FQNEAQ (reference sequence). V shed 5 bases, J shed 0 bases, and the junction held 4 bases outside the gene matches. CDR3 length equals 15 residues. The CDR3: CASSPTGDSNQPQHF. CDR3 bases: TGTGCCAGCAGCCCTACAGGGGATAGCAATCAGCCCCAGCATTTT.

The chain couples TRBV5-6 to TRBJ2-4; D not resolved. The CDR3 covers 15 residues. The V end was cut by 2 bases, the J end by 1 base, with 10 bases between. Looked up from germline, CDR1 is SGHDT and CDR2 is YYEEEE. CDR3 amino acids: CASSFDTAAKNIQYF. The CDR3 nucleotides read TGTGCCAGCAGCTTCGATACCGCGGCCAAAAACATTCAGTACTTC.

The CDR3 loop reads CASNVQGADGNQPQHF. CDR3 sequence (DNA): TGTGCCAGCAATGTCCAGGGGGCCGATGGCAATCAGCCCCAGCATTTT. The chain is built from TRBV5-6 and TRBJ1-5; TRBD1 agrees at 8 bases. Germline CDR1 and CDR2: SGHDT and YYEEEE. J was trimmed by 2 bases and V by 6 bases; bases with no gene match: 10. The CDR3 extends over 16 amino acids.

In nucleotides, the CDR3 is TGTGCCACCGACAGGGGGCCTGGCACCGGGGAGCTGTTTTTT. Its translation is CATDRGPGTGELFF. The genes are TRBV15 and TRBJ2-2; 10 bases align to TRBD1. Germline V gives CDR1 LNHNV, CDR2 YYDKDF (reference sequence). CDR3 size: 14 residues. J lost 4 bases, V lost 8 bases, and 4 bases had no gene match.

The CDR3: CASTRQGGGRLFF. As DNA, the CDR3 is TGTGCCAGCACCCGGCAGGGCGGCGGAAGACTGTTTTTT. J is TRBJ1-4 and V is TRBV2; a weak D match, TRBD1 (5 bases). V was shortened by 7 bases and J by 13 bases, with 19 bases between the two germline ends. Per the germline V gene, CDR1 is SNHLY and CDR2 is FYNNEI. The CDR3 sequence is 13 residues long.